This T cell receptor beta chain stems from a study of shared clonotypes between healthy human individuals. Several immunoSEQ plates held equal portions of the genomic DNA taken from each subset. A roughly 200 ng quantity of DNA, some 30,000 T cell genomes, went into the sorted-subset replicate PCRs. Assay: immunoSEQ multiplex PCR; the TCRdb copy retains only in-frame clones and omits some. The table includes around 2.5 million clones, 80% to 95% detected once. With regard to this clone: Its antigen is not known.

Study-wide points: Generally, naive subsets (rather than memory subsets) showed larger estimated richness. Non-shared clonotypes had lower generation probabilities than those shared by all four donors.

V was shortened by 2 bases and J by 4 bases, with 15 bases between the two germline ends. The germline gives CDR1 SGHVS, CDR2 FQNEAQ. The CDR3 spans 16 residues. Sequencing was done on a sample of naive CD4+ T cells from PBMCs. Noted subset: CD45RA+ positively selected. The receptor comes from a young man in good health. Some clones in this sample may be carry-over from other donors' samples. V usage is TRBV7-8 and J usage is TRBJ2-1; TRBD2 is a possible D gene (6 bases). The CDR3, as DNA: TGTGCCAGCAGCTTATCCGGGACTTACCTTTACAATGAGCAGTTCTTC. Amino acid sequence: CASSLSGTYLYNEQFF.